Following are 15 T cell receptor beta chains from one sample sequenced in a study of Ad26.COV2.S vaccination and SARS-CoV-2 variants. Repertoires were generated with immunoSEQ multiplex PCR, while TCRdb's copy carries only in-frame clones and drops some. The sample has more than 300,000 clones; about 88% are singletons. Treatment reported: 15 to 20 received Ad26.COV2.S at low or high dose, single or two shots; roughly five received placebo; per-sample allocation not given. All samples were drawn on day 63, counting from the first vaccine or placebo injection. The sequencing used peripheral blood, collected in a trial of Ad26.COV2.S vaccine versus placebo. Receptors originate from a person aged 18 to 59 who received the Ad26.COV2.S COVID-19 vaccine or a placebo.

The V gene is TRBV7-9, the J gene TRBJ1-5, with D unclear. Per the germline V gene, CDR1 is SEHNR and CDR2 is FQNEAQ (reference sequence). V lost 0 bases to trimming and J lost 5 bases, with 8 bases between them. The CDR3 is 14 amino acids. DNA of the CDR3: TGTGCCAGCAGCTTAGCGATGGGAGATCAGCCCCAGCATTTT. Its protein product is CASSLAMGDQPQHF.

This clone was counted between two and nine times. The V call is TRBV10-3, the J call TRBJ1-5; D uncertain. V lost 2 bases to trimming and J lost 4 bases, with 9 bases between them. The germline V gene has CDR1 ENHRY and CDR2 SYGVKD. The CDR3 runs 14 residues. CDR3: CAISEGTLNQPQHF. In nucleotides, the CDR3 is TGTGCCATCAGTGAGGGTACTCTTAATCAGCCCCAGCATTTT.

The chain has TRBV28 and TRBJ1-3; D is unresolved. The CDR3 covers 13 residues. Trimming removed 10 bases from V and 0 bases from J, with 10 bases in between. CDR1 is MDHEN, CDR2 SYDVKM, per germline. CDR3 sequence: CATATTSGNTIYF. Here the CDR3 DNA reads TGTGCCACCGCAACGACCTCTGGAAACACCATATATTTT.

This chain connects TRBV7-8 to TRBJ2-7; D is undetermined. This CDR3 is built from 14 residues. The V end lost 1 base, the J end lost 0 bases, and 7 bases lay between the germline ends. Germline values: CDR1 SGHVS, CDR2 FQNEAQ. As DNA, the CDR3 is TGTGCCAGCAGCTTAGGTCGGAGCTCCTACGAGCAGTACTTC. This gives the protein CASSLGRSSYEQYF.

V usage is TRBV19 and J usage is TRBJ1-1; 10 bases align to TRBD1. Germline-derived CDR1 and CDR2 are LNHDA and SQIVND (reference sequence). The CDR3 is 18 amino acids. J gave up 4 bases and V 5 bases, and 16 bases lay outside the gene matches. The CDR3 DNA follows: TGTGCCAGTAGTCCAAGGACAGGGGGAGGGTTTTGGGGCACTGAAGCTTTCTTT. Translating gives CASSPRTGGGFWGTEAFF.

V and J are TRBV2 and TRBJ2-7; tentative D call: TRBD2 (6 bases). In germline, CDR1 is SNHLY, CDR2 FYNNEI. CDR3 size: 15 residues. The V end was cut by 1 base, the J end by 5 bases, with 15 bases between. Here the CDR3 reads CASSEGLGSVHEQYF. In DNA, the CDR3 is TGTGCCAGCAGTGAAGGACTAGGTTCCGTCCACGAGCAGTACTTC.

V usage is TRBV4-1 and J usage is TRBJ1-2; TRBD1 is a possible D gene (5 bases). Germline values: CDR1 MGHRA, CDR2 YSYEKL. The CDR3 extends over 13 amino acids. V lost 4 bases and J lost 5, with 11 bases in between. In DNA form, the CDR3 reads TGCGCCAGCAGCCCGCCTCAGGGATATGGCTACACCTTC. Encoded protein: CASSPPQGYGYTF.

This rearrangement joins TRBV4-1 to TRBJ2-7; TRBD2 matches at 7 bases. With 0 bases clipped from V and 0 bases from J, the junction kept 5 bases outside the gene matches. This CDR3 contains 16 residues. Germline V CDR1 and CDR2: MGHRA, YSYEKL. The CDR3 DNA sequence: TGCGCCAGCAGCCAAGACAGGACTAGGAGCTCCTACGAGCAGTACTTC. Translated: CASSQDRTRSSYEQYF.

CDR3 DNA: TGTGCCTGGAGTAGTGGGACAGGGTACACTGAAGCTTTCTTT. Translating gives CAWSSGTGYTEAFF. The chain couples TRBV30 to TRBJ1-1; 9 bases are shared with TRBD1. CDR1 and CDR2 from the germline V gene are GTSNPN and SVGIG (reference sequence). J gave up 3 bases and V 2 bases, and 4 bases lay outside the gene matches. The CDR3 has 14 amino acids.

This chain links TRBV9 with TRBJ1-2; D is unclear. The V gene lost 0 bases and the J gene lost 10 bases, with 19 bases spanning the gap. Germline assignment: CDR1 SGDLS and CDR2 YYNGEE. This CDR3 is 15 amino acids long. The CDR3 loop reads CASSVDGPGIIVYTF. The CDR3, as DNA: TGTGCCAGCAGCGTAGATGGCCCGGGAATAATCGTCTACACCTTC.

The chain employs TRBV28 and TRBJ1-6; no clear D gene. The CDR3 has 15 residues. Trimming removed 2 bases at V and 11 bases at J, with 16 bases between. Per germline, CDR1 MDHEN and CDR2 SYDVKM. CDR3 DNA sequence: TGTGCCAGCAGTTTACCGGCGGCGGGAAGTCCACCCCTCCACTTT. This sequence encodes CASSLPAAGSPPLHF.

Concerning this clone: The sample has other DNA sequences that encode this CDR3 too. The genes are TRBV9 and TRBJ2-7, with 11 bases aligning to TRBD2. CDR1 SGDLS and CDR2 YYNGEE come from the germline V gene. The junction had 1 base not matched to a gene; V was cut back by 0 bases and J by 2 bases. CDR3 size: 15 residues. This CDR3 is CASSVGLAGTYEQYF. The CDR3 DNA follows: TGTGCCAGCAGCGTAGGACTAGCGGGAACCTACGAGCAGTACTTC.

The chain is built from TRBV27 and TRBJ2-1, with TRBD1 identical over 7 bases. With V trimmed by 5 bases and J by 4 bases, 5 bases remained unmatched. CDR1 is MNHEY and CDR2 is SMNVEV in the germline V gene (reference sequence). This CDR3 spans 14 amino acids. CDR3 sequence (DNA): TGTGCCAGCAGTCCAACGGGACAGTACAATGAGCAGTTCTTC. Amino acids: CASSPTGQYNEQFF.

The chain has TRBV7-9 and TRBJ2-2; TRBD2 aligns across 9 bases. Trimming took 5 bases from V and 2 from J; bases not matched to a gene: 3. The CDR3 has 15 residues. Germline CDR1 reads SEHNR; CDR2 reads FQNEAQ (reference sequence). CDR3 coding DNA: TGTGCCAGCAGCGCTAGCGGGGTAAACACCGGGGAGCTGTTTTTT. Translating it yields CASSASGVNTGELFF.

This clone appeared once. The J gene is TRBJ1-1, the V gene TRBV28; D is ambiguous. V lost 7 bases and J lost 1, with 7 bases in between. Per the germline V gene, CDR1 is MDHEN and CDR2 is SYDVKM. The CDR3 runs 12 residues. Here the CDR3 reads CASIAGNTEAFF. The DNA of the CDR3 is TGTGCCAGCATCGCCGGGAACACTGAAGCTTTCTTT.